The T cell receptor (beta chain) described here comes from a study of vaccination effects on CD4 cells after COVID-19. Background on the study: Either the BNT162b2 or mRNA-1273 vaccine was given to participants in two doses. The study obtained samples from two convalescent patients 16 days and one week before vaccination.

Whole-study findings and limits: There were few convalescent patients in the study and no early post-infection timepoints.

Viral peptide pool expansion of antigen-specific CD4+ T cells preceded sequencing in the ViraFEST assay. Subsequent to 10 days of culture, CD4+ T cells were isolated. The person had a PCR-confirmed SARS-CoV-2 infection during March to December 2020. The repertoire was sequenced with immunoSEQ multiplex PCR; TCRdb's copy has only in-frame clones and lacks some. The table includes approximately 40,000 clones, roughly 73% detected once. This clone appeared once. Its antigen is undetermined. Trimming stripped 5 bases from V and 4 bases from J, with 19 bases between. This CDR3 region has 16 residues. The germline gives CDR1 SGHRS, CDR2 YFSETQ.

This sequence joins TRBV5-1 and TRBJ2-1, with D tentatively TRBD2 (6 bases). The receptor was derived from a human donor who had a prior SARS-CoV-2 infection. Sample: CD4+ T cells from PBMCs cultured with a peptide pool, taken before COVID-19 vaccination. The CDR3 region is CASSKVGLGGYNEQFF. The CDR3 DNA reads as TGCGCCAGCAGTAAGGTCGGGTTGGGGGGATACAATGAGCAGTTCTTC.